This T cell receptor (beta chain) originates from a study of blood T cell repertoires in COVID-19. Study background: The origin of the acute and convalescent COVID-19 samples was the United States, Italy and Spain.

In the original workflow: Estimates of nucleated cell counts were drawn from the amplification of reference gene primers. Produced via immunoSEQ multiplex PCR; TCRdb's table is partial and in-frame only. V, J and clone size are taken as reported in that table, and D and trimming were inferred from the DNA itself. In the table there are about 35,000 clones, just over 85% of which are singletons. The CDR3 contains 18 residues. Per the germline V gene, CDR1 is LGHNA and CDR2 is YNFKEQ. V dropped 0 bases and J dropped 0 bases, with 18 bases sitting between them. V gene TRBV4-2 combines with J gene TRBJ2-7; D might be TRBD2 (6 bases). The TCR was taken from a human donor in a cohort sampled during active COVID-19. The sequenced sample consisted of peripheral blood. CDR3 protein: CASSQDLGFGSGSYEQYF. CDR3 nucleotide sequence: TGTGCCAGCAGCCAAGATCTTGGCTTCGGGAGTGGCTCCTACGAGCAGTACTTC.